This T cell receptor (beta chain) was sequenced during a study of shared clonotypes between healthy human individuals. Donors were healthy HIV-negative adults without recently reported acute infections or vaccinations. The authors divided CD4+ cells into CD45RA+ naive and CD45RA-negative memory subsets. CDR1 is SNHLY, CDR2 FYNNEI, per germline. Trimming pared 4 bases from V and 1 base from J, leaving 10 bases between. The CDR3 extends over 14 amino acids. Replicate sorted-subset PCRs were loaded with about 0.2 ug DNA, 30,000 to 35,000 T cell genomes. Study processing details: Because ImmunoSEQ provided only junction sequences with no quality scores, the filtering differed. The repertoire was sequenced with immunoSEQ multiplex PCR; TCRdb's copy has only in-frame clones and lacks some. V, J and clone size derive from that table, while D and trimming were established from the DNA sequence. Among 850,000 to 1,200,000 clones, about 75% were seen once, and the ten largest hold approximately 1.5%.

Only a few counts were recorded for this clone. The clonotype was recovered from a man younger than 30 in good health. The rearrangement links TRBV2 to TRBJ2-5; D ambiguous. Sequencing was done on a sample of memory CD4+ T cells sorted from blood. Subset: CD45RA-negative fraction. The CDR3 coding sequence is TGTGCCAGCAGTGTAAGTCAGGCCCAAGAGACCCAGTACTTC. Translating it yields CASSVSQAQETQYF.